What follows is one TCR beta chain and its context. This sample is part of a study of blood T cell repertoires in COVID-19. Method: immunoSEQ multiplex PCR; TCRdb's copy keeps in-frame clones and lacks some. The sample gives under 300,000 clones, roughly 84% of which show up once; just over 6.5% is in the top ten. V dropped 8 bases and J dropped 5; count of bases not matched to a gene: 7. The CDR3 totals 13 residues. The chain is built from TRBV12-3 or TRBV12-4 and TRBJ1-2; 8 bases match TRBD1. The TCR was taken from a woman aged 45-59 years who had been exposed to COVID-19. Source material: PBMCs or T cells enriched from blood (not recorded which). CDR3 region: CASARTGTYGYTF. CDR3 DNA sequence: TGTGCCAGCGCCCGGACAGGGACATATGGCTACACCTTC.